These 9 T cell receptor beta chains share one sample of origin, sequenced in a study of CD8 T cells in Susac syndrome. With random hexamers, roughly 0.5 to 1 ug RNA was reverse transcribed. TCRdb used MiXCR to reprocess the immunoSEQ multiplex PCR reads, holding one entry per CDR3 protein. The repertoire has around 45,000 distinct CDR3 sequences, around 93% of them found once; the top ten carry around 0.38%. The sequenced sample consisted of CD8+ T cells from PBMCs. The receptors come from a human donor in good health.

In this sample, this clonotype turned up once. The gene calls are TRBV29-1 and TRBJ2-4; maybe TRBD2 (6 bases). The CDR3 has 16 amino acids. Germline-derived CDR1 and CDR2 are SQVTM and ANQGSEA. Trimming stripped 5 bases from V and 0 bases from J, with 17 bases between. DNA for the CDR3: TGCAGCGTTAAAGGGGAGGTCCGATTAGCCAAAAACATTCAGTACTTC. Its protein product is CSVKGEVRLAKNIQYF.

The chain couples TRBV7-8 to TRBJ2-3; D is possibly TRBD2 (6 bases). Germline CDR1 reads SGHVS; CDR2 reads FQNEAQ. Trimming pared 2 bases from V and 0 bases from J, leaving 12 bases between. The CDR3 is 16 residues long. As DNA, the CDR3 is TGTGCCAGCAGCTTACCCAGCGGGTACAGCACAGATACGCAGTATTTT. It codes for CASSLPSGYSTDTQYF.

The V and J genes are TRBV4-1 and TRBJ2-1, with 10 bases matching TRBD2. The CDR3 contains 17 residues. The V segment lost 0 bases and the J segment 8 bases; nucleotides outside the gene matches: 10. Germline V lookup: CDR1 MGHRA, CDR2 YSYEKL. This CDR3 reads CASSQDPPSGRWDEQFF. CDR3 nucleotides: TGCGCCAGCAGCCAAGATCCCCCTAGCGGGAGATGGGATGAGCAGTTCTTC.

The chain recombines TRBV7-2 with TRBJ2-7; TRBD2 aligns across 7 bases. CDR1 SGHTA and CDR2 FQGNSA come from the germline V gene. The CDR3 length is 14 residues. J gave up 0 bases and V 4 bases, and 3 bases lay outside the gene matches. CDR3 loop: CASSWEGSSYEQYF. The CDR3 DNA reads TGTGCCAGCAGCTGGGAGGGCAGCTCCTACGAGCAGTACTTC.

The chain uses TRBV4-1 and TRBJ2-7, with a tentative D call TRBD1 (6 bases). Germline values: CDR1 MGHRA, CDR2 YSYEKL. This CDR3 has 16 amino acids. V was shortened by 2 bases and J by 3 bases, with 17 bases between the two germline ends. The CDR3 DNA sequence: TGCGCCAGCAGCCAAACACAACCAACAGGGAACTACGAGCAGTACTTC. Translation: CASSQTQPTGNYEQYF.

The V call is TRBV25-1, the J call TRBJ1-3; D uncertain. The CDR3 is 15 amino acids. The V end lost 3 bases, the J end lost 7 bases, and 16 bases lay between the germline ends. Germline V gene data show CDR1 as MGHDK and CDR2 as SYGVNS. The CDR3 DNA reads TGTGCCAGCAGTGACCCCGACATGACCTGGAACACCATATATTTT. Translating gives CASSDPDMTWNTIYF.

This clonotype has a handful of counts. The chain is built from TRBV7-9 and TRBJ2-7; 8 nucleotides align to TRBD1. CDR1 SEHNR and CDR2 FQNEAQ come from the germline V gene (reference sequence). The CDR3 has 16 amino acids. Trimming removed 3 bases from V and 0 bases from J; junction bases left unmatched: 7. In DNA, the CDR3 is TGTGCCAGCAGCTTCCCGACAGGGGCCAGCTCCTACGAGCAGTACTTC. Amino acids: CASSFPTGASSYEQYF.

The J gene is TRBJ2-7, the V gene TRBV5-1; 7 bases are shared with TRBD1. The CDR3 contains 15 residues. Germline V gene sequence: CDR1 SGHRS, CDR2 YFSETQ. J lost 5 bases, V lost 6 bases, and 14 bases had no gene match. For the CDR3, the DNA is TGCGCCAGCACCCTCGACCCCCGACAGGGTAACGAGCAGTACTTC. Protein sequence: CASTLDPRQGNEQYF.

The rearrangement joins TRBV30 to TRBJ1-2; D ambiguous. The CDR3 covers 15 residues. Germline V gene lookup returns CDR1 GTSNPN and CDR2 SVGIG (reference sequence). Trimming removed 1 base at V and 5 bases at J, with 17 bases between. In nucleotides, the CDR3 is TGTGCCTGGAGTGCCCTAGGACCCAAAGGGTATGGCTACACCTTC. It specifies CAWSALGPKGYGYTF.